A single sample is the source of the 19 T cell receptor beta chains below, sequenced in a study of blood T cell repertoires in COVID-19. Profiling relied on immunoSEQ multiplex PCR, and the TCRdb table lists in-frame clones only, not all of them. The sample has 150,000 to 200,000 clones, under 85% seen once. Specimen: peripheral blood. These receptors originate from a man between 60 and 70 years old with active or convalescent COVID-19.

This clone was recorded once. Here the CDR3 DNA reads TGTGCCAGCAGCTTAGTTCGGAGCTCTGGAAACACCATATATTTT. This encodes CASSLVRSSGNTIYF. The chain has TRBV7-9 and TRBJ1-3; D remains unclear. Trimming took 1 base from V and 0 from J, leaving 7 bases between them. CDR3 length equals 15 residues. From germline, CDR1 is SEHNR and CDR2 FQNEAQ (reference sequence).

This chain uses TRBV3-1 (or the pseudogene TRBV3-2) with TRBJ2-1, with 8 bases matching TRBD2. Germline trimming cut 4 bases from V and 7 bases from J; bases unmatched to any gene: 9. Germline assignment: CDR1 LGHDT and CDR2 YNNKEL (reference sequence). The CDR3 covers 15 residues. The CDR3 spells CASSLLAGRVNEQFF. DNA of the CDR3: TGTGCCAGCAGCCTGTTAGCGGGGCGAGTGAATGAGCAGTTCTTC.

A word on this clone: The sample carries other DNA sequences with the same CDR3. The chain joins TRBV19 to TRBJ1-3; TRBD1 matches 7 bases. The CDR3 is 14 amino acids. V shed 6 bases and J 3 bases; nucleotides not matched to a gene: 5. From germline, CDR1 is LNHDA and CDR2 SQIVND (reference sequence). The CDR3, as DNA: TGTGCCAGTAGCCACCGGGACAGTGGAAACACCATATATTTT. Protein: CASSHRDSGNTIYF.

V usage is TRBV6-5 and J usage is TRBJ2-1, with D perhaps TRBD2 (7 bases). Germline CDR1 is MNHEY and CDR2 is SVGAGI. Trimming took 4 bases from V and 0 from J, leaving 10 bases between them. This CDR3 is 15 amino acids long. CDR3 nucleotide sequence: TGTGCCAGCAGTTGGGAGGGGGGCTCCTACAATGAGCAGTTCTTC. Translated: CASSWEGGSYNEQFF.

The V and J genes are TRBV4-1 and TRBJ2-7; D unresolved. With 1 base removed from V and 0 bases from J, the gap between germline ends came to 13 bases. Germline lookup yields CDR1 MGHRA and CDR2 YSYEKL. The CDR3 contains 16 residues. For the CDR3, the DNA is TGCGCCAGCAGCCAAGGGCCGTCCAGGTACTCCTACGAGCAGTACTTC. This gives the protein CASSQGPSRYSYEQYF.

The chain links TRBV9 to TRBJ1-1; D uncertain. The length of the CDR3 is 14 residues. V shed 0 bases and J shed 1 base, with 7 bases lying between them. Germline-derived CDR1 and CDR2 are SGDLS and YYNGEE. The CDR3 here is CASSVVESNTEAFF. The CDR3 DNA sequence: TGTGCCAGCAGCGTAGTTGAGTCGAACACTGAAGCTTTCTTT.

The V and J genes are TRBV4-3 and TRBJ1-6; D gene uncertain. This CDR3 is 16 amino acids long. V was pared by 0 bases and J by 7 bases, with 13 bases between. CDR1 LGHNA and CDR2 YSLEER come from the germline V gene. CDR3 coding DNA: TGCGCCAGCAGCCAAGATATATCAGGAATCAATTCACCCCTCCACTTT. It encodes CASSQDISGINSPLHF.

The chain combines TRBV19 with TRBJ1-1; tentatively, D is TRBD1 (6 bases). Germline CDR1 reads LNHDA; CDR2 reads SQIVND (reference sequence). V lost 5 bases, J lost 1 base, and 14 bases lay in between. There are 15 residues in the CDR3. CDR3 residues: CASSSRQVRNTEAFF. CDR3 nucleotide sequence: TGTGCCAGTAGTTCCCGACAGGTTAGGAACACTGAAGCTTTCTTT. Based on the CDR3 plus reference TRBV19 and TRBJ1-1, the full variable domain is DGGITQSPKYLFRKEGQNVTLSCEQNLNHDAMYWYRQDPGQGLRLIYYSQIVNDFQKGDIAEGYSVSREKKESFPLTVTSAQKNPTAFYLCASSSRQVRNTEAFFGQGTRLTVV.

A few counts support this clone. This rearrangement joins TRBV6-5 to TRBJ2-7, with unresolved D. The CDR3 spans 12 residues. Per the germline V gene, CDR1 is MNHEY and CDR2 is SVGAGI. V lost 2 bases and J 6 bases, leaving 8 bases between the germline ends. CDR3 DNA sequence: TGTGCCAGCAGTTACGGGCTCGGCGAGCAGTACTTC. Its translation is CASSYGLGEQYF.

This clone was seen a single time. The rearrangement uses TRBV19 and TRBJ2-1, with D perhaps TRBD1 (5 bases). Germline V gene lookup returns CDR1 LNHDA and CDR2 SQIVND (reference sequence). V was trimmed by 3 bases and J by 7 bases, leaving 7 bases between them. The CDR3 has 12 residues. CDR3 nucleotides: TGTGCCAGTAGTATCCCAGGGAATGAGCAGTTCTTC. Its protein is CASSIPGNEQFF.

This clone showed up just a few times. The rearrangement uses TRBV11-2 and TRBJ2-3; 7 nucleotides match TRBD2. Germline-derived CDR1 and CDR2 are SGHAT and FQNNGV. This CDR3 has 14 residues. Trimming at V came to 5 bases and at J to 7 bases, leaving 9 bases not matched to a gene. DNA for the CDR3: TGTGCCAGCAGCCCGAGGACTAGGTATCATACGCAGTATTTT. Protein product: CASSPRTRYHTQYF.

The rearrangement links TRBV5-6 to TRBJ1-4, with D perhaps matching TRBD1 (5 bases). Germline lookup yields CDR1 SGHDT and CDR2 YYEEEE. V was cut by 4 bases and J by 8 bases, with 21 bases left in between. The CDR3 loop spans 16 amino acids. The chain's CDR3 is CASSPNGHPEEEKLFF. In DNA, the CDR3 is TGTGCCAGCAGCCCAAACGGACACCCCGAGGAGGAAAAACTGTTTTTT.

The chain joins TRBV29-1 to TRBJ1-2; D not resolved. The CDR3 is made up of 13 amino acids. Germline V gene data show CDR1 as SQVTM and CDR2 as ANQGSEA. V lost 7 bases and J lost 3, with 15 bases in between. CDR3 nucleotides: TGCAGCGCCTGGACTCCGAGGGACTATGGCTACACCTTC. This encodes CSAWTPRDYGYTF.

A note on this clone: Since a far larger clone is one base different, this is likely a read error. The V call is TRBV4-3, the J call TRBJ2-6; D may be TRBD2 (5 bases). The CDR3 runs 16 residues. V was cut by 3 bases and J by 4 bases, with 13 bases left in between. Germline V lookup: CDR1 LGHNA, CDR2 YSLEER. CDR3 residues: CASSHDGRGGANVLTF. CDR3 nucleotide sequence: TGCGCCAGCAGCCATGACGGCCGAGGGGGGGCCAACGTCCTGACTTTC.

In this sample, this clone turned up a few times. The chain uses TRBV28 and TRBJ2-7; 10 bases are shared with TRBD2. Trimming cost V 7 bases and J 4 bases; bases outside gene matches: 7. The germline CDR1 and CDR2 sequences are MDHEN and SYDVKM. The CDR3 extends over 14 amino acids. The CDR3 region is CASMPGLAIYEQYF. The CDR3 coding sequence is TGTGCCAGCATGCCGGGACTAGCGATTTACGAGCAGTACTTC.

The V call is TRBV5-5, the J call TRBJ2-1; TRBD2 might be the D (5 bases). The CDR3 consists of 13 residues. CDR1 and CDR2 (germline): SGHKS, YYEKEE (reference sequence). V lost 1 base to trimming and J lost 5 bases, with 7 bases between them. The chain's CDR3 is CASSLSGNNEQFF. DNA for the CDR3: TGTGCCAGCAGCTTGTCGGGGAACAATGAGCAGTTCTTC.

CDR3 in DNA: TGTGCCAGCAGCTTACGACAGCGTAACTATGGCTACACCTTC. Its translation is CASSLRQRNYGYTF. The chain recombines TRBV7-2 with TRBJ1-2; a weak D match, TRBD1 (5 bases). V was clipped by 2 bases and J by 1 base, with 8 bases between them. CDR1 is SGHTA, CDR2 FQGNSA, per germline. The CDR3 consists of 14 residues. Full variable domain (outside the CDR3, taken from reference TRBV7-2 and TRBJ1-2): GAGVSQSPSNKVTEKGKDVELRCDPISGHTALYWYRQSLGQGLEFLIYFQGNSAPDKSGLPSDRFSAERTGGSVSTLTIQRTQQEDSAVYLCASSLRQRNYGYTFGSGTRLTVV.

CDR3 protein: CASSPGLVYEQYF. CDR3 sequence (DNA): TGTGCCAGCTCGCCGGGACTAGTCTACGAGCAGTACTTC. This chain links TRBV18 with TRBJ2-7; 8 bases match TRBD2. The CDR3 extends over 13 amino acids. The V segment lost 6 bases and the J segment 3 bases; nucleotides outside the gene matches: 4. Germline assignment: CDR1 KGHSH and CDR2 LQKENI.

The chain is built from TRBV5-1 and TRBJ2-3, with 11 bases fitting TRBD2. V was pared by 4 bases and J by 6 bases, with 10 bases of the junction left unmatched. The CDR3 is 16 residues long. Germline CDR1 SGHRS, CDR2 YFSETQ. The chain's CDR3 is CASSRGLAGGSDTQYF. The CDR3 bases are TGCGCCAGCAGCAGGGGGCTAGCGGGAGGCTCGGATACGCAGTATTTT.